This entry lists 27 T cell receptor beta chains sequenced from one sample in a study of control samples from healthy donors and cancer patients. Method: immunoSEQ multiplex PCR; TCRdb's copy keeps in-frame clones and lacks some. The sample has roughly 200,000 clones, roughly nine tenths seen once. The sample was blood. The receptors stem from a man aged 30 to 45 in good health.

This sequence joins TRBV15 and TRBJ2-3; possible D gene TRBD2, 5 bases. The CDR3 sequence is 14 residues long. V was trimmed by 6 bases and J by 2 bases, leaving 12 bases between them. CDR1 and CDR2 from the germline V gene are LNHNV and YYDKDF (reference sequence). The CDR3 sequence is CATRAEGDTDTQYF. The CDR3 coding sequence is TGTGCCACCAGAGCGGAAGGAGACACAGATACGCAGTATTTT.

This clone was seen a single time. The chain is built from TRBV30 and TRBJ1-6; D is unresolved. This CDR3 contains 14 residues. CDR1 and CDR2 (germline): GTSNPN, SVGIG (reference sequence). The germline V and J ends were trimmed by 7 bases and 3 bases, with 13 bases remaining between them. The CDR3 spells CASSQALYNSPLHF. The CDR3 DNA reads TGTGCCTCCTCCCAGGCCCTCTATAATTCACCCCTCCACTTT.

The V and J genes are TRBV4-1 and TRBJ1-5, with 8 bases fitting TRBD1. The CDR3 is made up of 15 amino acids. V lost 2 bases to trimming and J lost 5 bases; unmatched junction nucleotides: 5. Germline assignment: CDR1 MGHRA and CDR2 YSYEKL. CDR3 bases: TGCGCCAGCAGCCAACAGGACAGGGATGATCAGCCCCAGCATTTT. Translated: CASSQQDRDDQPQHF.

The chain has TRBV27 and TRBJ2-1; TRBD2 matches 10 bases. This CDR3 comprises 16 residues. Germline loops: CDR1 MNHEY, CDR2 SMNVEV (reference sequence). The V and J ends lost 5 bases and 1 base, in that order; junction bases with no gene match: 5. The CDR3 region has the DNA TGTGCCAGCAGTCCCAGGACTAGCGGATCCTACAATGAGCAGTTCTTC. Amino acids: CASSPRTSGSYNEQFF.

The chain's CDR3 is CASNLQDYNEQFF. In nucleotides, the CDR3 is TGTGCCAGCAATCTACAGGATTACAATGAGCAGTTCTTC. The gene calls are TRBV6-6 and TRBJ2-1; perhaps TRBD1 as D (5 bases). The CDR3 is 13 amino acids. The germline gives CDR1 MNHNY, CDR2 SVGAGI (reference sequence). V gave up 7 bases and J gave up 4 bases, with 11 bases separating them.

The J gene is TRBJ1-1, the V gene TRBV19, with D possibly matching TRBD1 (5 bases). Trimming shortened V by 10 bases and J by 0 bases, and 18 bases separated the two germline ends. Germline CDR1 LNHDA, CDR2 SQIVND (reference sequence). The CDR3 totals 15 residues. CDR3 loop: CATKTGTSMNTEAFF. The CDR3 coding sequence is TGTGCCACCAAGACCGGGACTTCGATGAACACTGAAGCTTTCTTT.

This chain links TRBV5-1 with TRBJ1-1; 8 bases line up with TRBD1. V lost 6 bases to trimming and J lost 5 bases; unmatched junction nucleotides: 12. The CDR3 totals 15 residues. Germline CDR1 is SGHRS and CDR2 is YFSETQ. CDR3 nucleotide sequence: TGCGCCAGCAACGGAGGCAGGGGGCCAGGTACTGAAGCTTTCTTT. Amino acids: CASNGGRGPGTEAFF.

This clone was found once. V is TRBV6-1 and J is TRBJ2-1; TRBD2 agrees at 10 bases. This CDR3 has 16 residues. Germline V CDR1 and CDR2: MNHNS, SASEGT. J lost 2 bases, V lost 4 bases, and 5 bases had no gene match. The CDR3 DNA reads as TGTGCCAGCAGTGTGAGTAGCGGGGGGCCCTACAATGAGCAGTTCTTC. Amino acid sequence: CASSVSSGGPYNEQFF.

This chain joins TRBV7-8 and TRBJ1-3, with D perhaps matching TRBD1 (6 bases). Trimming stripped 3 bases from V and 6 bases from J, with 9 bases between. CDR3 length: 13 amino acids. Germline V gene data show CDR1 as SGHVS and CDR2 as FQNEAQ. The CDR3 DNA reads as TGTGCCAGCAGCTTCAGGGGCCTAAACACCATATATTTT. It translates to CASSFRGLNTIYF.

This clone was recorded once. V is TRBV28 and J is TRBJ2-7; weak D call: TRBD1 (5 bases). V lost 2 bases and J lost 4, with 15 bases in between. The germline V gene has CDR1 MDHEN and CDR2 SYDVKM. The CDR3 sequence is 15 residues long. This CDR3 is CASSLGGAGQYEQYF. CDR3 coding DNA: TGTGCCAGCAGTTTAGGCGGCGCAGGGCAATACGAGCAGTACTTC.

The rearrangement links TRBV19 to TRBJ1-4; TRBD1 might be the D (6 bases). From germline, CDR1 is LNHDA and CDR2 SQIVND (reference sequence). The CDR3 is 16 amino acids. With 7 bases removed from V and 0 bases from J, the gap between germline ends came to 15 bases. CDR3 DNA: TGTGCCAGTAACCCTAGGAGGGGGACAACTAATGAAAAACTGTTTTTT. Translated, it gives CASNPRRGTTNEKLFF.

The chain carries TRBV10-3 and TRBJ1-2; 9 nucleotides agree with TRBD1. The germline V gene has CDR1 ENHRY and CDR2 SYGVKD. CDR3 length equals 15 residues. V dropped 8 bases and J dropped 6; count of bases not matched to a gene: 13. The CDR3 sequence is CAIRPDRGELDGYTF. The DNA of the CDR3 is TGTGCCATCCGCCCCGACAGGGGGGAGCTAGATGGCTACACCTTC.

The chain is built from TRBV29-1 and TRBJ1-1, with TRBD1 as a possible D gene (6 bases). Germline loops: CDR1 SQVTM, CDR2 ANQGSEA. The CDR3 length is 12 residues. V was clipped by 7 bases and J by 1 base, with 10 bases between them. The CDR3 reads CSGGHANTEAFF. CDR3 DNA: TGCAGCGGGGGACACGCGAACACTGAAGCTTTCTTT.

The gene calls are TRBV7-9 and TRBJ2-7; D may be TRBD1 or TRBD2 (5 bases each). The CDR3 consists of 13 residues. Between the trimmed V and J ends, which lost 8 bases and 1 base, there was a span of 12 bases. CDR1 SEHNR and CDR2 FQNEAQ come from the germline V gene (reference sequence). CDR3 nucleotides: TGTGCCAGCCTCCCCGAGGGGTCCTACGAGCAGTACTTC. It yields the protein CASLPEGSYEQYF.

Here the CDR3 DNA reads TGTGCCAGCAGCACCCAAGGGACTAGCGGACTCTCTGGGGCCAACGTCCTGACTTTC. Amino acids: CASSTQGTSGLSGANVLTF. The genes are TRBV7-3 and TRBJ2-6, with 11 positions matching TRBD2. CDR3 length: 19 amino acids. The ends lost 5 bases at V and 0 bases at J; junction bases unmatched: 9. Germline V gene lookup returns CDR1 SGHTA and CDR2 FQGTGA.

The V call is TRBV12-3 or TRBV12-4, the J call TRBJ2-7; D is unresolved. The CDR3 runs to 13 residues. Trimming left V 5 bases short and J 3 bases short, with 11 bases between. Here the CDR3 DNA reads TGTGCCAGCAGTCCCCGGGTGGGCTACGAGCAGTACTTC. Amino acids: CASSPRVGYEQYF.

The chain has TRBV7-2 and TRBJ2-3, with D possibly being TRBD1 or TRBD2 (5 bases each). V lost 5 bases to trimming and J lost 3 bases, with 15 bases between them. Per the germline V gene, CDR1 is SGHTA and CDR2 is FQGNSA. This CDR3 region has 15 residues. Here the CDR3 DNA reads TGTGCCAGCAGCATATCCGGGACGGGGACAGATACGCAGTATTTT. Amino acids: CASSISGTGTDTQYF.

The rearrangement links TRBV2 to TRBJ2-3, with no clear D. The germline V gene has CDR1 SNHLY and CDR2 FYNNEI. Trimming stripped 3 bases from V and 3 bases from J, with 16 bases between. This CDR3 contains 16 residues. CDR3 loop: CASSERFRPPTDTQYF. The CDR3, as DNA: TGTGCCAGCAGTGAGAGATTTCGGCCCCCGACAGATACGCAGTATTTT.

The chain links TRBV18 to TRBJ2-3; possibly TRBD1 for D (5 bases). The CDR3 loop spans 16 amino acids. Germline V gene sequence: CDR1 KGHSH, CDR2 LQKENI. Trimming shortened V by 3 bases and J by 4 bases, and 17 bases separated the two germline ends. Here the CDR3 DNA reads TGTGCCAGCTCACCTTATACGACAGCAGGTTCAGATACGCAGTATTTT. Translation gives CASSPYTTAGSDTQYF. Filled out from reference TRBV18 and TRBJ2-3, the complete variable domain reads NAGVMQNPRHLVRRRGQEARLRCSPMKGHSHVYWYRQLPEEGLKFMVYLQKENIIDESGMPKERFSAEFPKEGPSILRIQQVVRGDSAAYFCASSPYTTAGSDTQYFGPGTRLTVL.

The CDR3 loop is CASSPGWTGGNNEQFF. The DNA of the CDR3 is TGTGCCAGCAGCCCCGGTTGGACAGGGGGTAACAATGAGCAGTTCTTC. V gene TRBV5-4 combines with J gene TRBJ2-1, with 10 nucleotides matching TRBD1. V trimming: 4 bases; J trimming: 5 bases; junction bases outside the gene matches: 9. The CDR3 is 16 residues long. The germline gives CDR1 SGHNT, CDR2 YYREEE (reference sequence).

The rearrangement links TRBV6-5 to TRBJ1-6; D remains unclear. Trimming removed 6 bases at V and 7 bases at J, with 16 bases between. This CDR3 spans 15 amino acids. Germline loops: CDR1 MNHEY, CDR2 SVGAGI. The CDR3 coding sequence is TGTGCCAGCAGCCCCTCCCGGGTTGCCAATTCACCCCTCCACTTT. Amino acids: CASSPSRVANSPLHF.

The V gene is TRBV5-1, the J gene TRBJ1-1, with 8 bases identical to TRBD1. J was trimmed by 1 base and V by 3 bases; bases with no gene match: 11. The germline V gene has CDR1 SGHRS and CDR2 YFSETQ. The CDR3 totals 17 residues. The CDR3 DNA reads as TGCGCCAGCAGCTCTCGACAGGGGCCTTCGTGGAACACTGAAGCTTTCTTT. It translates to CASSSRQGPSWNTEAFF.

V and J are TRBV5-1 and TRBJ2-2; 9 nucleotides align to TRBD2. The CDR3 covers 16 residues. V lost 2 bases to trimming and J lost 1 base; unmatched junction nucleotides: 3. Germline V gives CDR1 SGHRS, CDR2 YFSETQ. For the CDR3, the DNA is TGCGCCAGCAGCTTACTAGCGGGCGGGAACACCGGGGAGCTGTTTTTT. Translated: CASSLLAGGNTGELFF.

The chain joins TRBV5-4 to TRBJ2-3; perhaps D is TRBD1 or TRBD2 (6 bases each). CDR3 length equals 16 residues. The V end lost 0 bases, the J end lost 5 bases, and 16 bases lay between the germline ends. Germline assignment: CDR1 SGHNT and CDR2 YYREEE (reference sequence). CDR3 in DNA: TGTGCCAGCAGCTTGGGTGGAGGGGGAATAGGAGATACGCAGTATTTT. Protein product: CASSLGGGGIGDTQYF.

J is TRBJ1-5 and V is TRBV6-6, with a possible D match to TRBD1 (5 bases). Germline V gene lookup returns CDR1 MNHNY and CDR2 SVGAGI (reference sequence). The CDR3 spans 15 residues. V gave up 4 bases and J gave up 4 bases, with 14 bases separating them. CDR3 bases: TGTGCCAGCAGTTCGGCCCCGGGGGGAAATCAGCCCCAGCATTTT. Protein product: CASSSAPGGNQPQHF.

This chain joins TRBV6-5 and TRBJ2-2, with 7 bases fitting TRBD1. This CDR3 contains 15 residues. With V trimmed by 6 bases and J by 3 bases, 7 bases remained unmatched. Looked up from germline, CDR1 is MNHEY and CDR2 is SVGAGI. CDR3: CASRQDRAHTGELFF. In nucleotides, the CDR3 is TGTGCCAGCAGACAAGACAGGGCGCACACCGGGGAGCTGTTTTTT.

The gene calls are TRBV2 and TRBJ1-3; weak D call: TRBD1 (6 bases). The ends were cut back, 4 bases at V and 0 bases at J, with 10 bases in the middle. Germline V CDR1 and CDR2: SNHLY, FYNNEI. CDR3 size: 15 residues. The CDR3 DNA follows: TGTGCCAGCAGTGCAGGGGACCACTCTGGAAACACCATATATTTT. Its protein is CASSAGDHSGNTIYF.